Below, 32 T cell receptor beta chains from the same sample are listed, as sequenced in a study of OX40 agonist ivuxolimab in advanced cancers. TCRdb's copy holds only in-frame clones and misses some; the assay was immunoSEQ multiplex PCR. The sample lists 30,000 to 45,000 clones; about four fifths were seen once. The material was CD4+ or CD8+ T cells sorted from blood, obtained in a trial of the OX40 agonist ivuxolimab. The receptor source for this set is an adult with an advanced solid tumor such as melanoma, head and neck, liver or kidney cancer.

V gene TRBV27 combines with J gene TRBJ1-1, with a weak D call TRBD1 (5 bases). Deletions cut 0 bases from V and 11 bases from J, with 13 bases between. From germline, CDR1 is MNHEY and CDR2 SMNVEV (reference sequence). The CDR3 has 13 amino acids. The CDR3 reads CASSLSSGLKAFF. The CDR3 DNA sequence: TGTGCCAGCAGTTTATCGTCAGGGTTGAAGGCTTTCTTT.

CDR3 in amino acids: CAWNSGQETQYF. The DNA for the CDR3 is TGTGCCTGGAACAGTGGCCAAGAGACCCAGTACTTC. The chain uses TRBV30 and TRBJ2-5, with unresolved D. Deletions cut 4 bases from V and 1 base from J, with 7 bases between. This CDR3 is 12 amino acids long. Germline assignment: CDR1 GTSNPN and CDR2 SVGIG (reference sequence).

The J gene is TRBJ1-5, the V gene TRBV6-5; D possibly corresponds to TRBD1 (5 bases). Germline V lookup: CDR1 MNHEY, CDR2 SVGAGI. V was pared by 0 bases and J by 2 bases, with 11 bases between. The CDR3 is 16 residues long. CDR3 loop: CASSYSGGVGNQPQHF. In DNA, the CDR3 is TGTGCCAGCAGTTACTCCGGGGGTGTGGGCAATCAGCCCCAGCATTTT.

V is TRBV6-1 and J is TRBJ1-1; D is undetermined. With 6 bases removed from V and 4 bases from J, the gap between germline ends came to 15 bases. The CDR3 totals 14 residues. The germline gives CDR1 MNHNS, CDR2 SASEGT. CDR3 in amino acids: CASRSTFISTEAFF. In DNA form, the CDR3 reads TGTGCCAGCAGATCGACATTTATTAGCACTGAAGCTTTCTTT.

This clone turned up a few times. The chain combines TRBV28 with TRBJ1-1; possibly TRBD1 for D (5 bases). The CDR3 length is 10 residues. Germline V gene lookup returns CDR1 MDHEN and CDR2 SYDVKM. Trimming cost V 11 bases and J 5 bases, with 9 bases left between them. The CDR3 protein is CAARGTEAFF. The CDR3 nucleotides are TGTGCCGCAAGGGGAACTGAAGCTTTCTTT.

This clone was recorded once. The chain couples TRBV6-5 to TRBJ1-5, with D tentatively TRBD1 (6 bases). Germline loops: CDR1 MNHEY, CDR2 SVGAGI. V lost 6 bases and J lost 9, with 21 bases in between. The CDR3 runs to 15 residues. This CDR3 reads CASRPRRDIPRPQHF. The CDR3 DNA sequence: TGTGCCAGCAGGCCGCGACGGGACATCCCTAGGCCCCAGCATTTT.

The genes are TRBV29-1 and TRBJ2-5; 11 bases match TRBD2. The CDR3 loop spans 16 amino acids. V lost 2 bases and J lost 4; bases outside the gene matches: 9. Germline assignment: CDR1 SQVTM and CDR2 ANQGSEA. In DNA form, the CDR3 reads TGCAGCGTTGAAAGAGTGGTAGCGGGGGGGCCAGAGACCCAGTACTTC. Residues: CSVERVVAGGPETQYF.

The chain recombines TRBV6-6 with TRBJ1-3; 7 positions match TRBD1. In germline, CDR1 is MNHNY, CDR2 SVGAGI (reference sequence). The CDR3 sequence is 14 residues long. The CDR3 region is CVVRGGEAGNTIYF. Here the CDR3 DNA reads TGTGTCGTACGAGGGGGCGAGGCTGGAAACACCATATATTTT.

This clone has a single count. This chain links TRBV10-3 with TRBJ2-5; 11 bases map to TRBD2. J was trimmed by 7 bases and V by 7 bases; bases with no gene match: 8. Per germline, CDR1 ENHRY and CDR2 SYGVKD. The CDR3 has 14 amino acids. CDR3 nucleotides: TGTGCCATCAAACTAGCGGGAGAAGGGGGGACCCAGTACTTC. Its protein is CAIKLAGEGGTQYF.

The chain uses TRBV7-2 and TRBJ2-3; 7 bases match TRBD2. Germline CDR1 SGHTA, CDR2 FQGNSA. The CDR3 is 15 residues long. The junction had 3 bases not matched to a gene; V was cut back by 2 bases and J by 1 base. CDR3 nucleotides: TGTGCCAGCAGCTTAAGCGGGGCAGGCACAGATACGCAGTATTTT. This encodes CASSLSGAGTDTQYF.

The chain combines TRBV2 with TRBJ2-7; TRBD1 matches at 7 bases. This CDR3 is built from 14 residues. With 6 bases clipped from V and 6 bases from J, the junction kept 11 bases outside the gene matches. Per germline, CDR1 SNHLY and CDR2 FYNNEI. CDR3 sequence: CASSSHRGMGEQYF. The CDR3 nucleotides read TGTGCCAGCAGCTCCCACAGGGGTATGGGCGAGCAGTACTTC.

The rearrangement uses TRBV19 and TRBJ2-2; D possibly matches TRBD1 or TRBD2 (5 bases each). This CDR3 spans 16 amino acids. The V gene lost 6 bases and the J gene lost 2 bases, with 16 bases spanning the gap. Germline CDR1 is LNHDA and CDR2 is SQIVND (reference sequence). CDR3 nucleotides: TGTGCCAGTAGGAAGACCGGGGCGGGTAACACCGGGGAGCTGTTTTTT. Its translation: CASRKTGAGNTGELFF.

The chain is built from TRBV7-9 and TRBJ2-3; D gene ambiguous. The germline gives CDR1 SEHNR, CDR2 FQNEAQ (reference sequence). The V end was cut by 2 bases, the J end by 5 bases, with 11 bases between. This CDR3 has 14 amino acids. This CDR3 reads CASSLTGKGDTQYF. DNA for the CDR3: TGTGCCAGCAGCTTAACTGGCAAGGGAGATACGCAGTATTTT.

This clone was recorded only once. The chain recombines TRBV19 with TRBJ2-5; 12 nucleotides line up with TRBD1. Unmatched junction bases numbered 4, after V lost 4 bases and J lost 4 bases. Per germline, CDR1 LNHDA and CDR2 SQIVND (reference sequence). The CDR3 has 15 amino acids. The CDR3 loop is CASSSRDRGRETQYF. The CDR3 DNA is TGTGCCAGTAGTAGCCGGGACAGGGGGCGAGAGACCCAGTACTTC.

This clone showed up just once. The CDR3: CASSPRQTYEQYF. The CDR3, as DNA: TGTGCCAGCTCACCGCGGCAGACCTACGAGCAGTACTTC. The gene calls are TRBV18 and TRBJ2-7; D is ambiguous. This CDR3 contains 13 residues. The ends were cut back, 3 bases at V and 2 bases at J, with 8 bases in the middle. CDR1 is KGHSH and CDR2 is LQKENI in the germline V gene. The variable domain in full, with the rest retrieved from reference TRBV18 and TRBJ2-7, is NAGVMQNPRHLVRRRGQEARLRCSPMKGHSHVYWYRQLPEEGLKFMVYLQKENIIDESGMPKERFSAEFPKEGPSILRIQQVVRGDSAAYFCASSPRQTYEQYFGPGTRLTVT.

This chain connects TRBV18 to TRBJ2-7; D remains ambiguous. V lost 5 bases and J 6 bases, leaving 20 bases between the germline ends. CDR1 KGHSH and CDR2 LQKENI come from the germline V gene. The CDR3 runs to 15 residues. The CDR3 protein is CASSSLRAKSPEQYF. The CDR3 nucleotides are TGTGCCAGCTCATCTTTAAGGGCCAAATCACCCGAGCAGTACTTC.

This chain joins TRBV27 and TRBJ1-3; 10 positions match TRBD1. The CDR3 spans 16 residues. Trimming took 6 bases from V and 4 from J; bases not matched to a gene: 9. The germline V gene encodes CDR1 MNHEY and CDR2 SMNVEV (reference sequence). This CDR3 is CASSEATGGVGNTIYF. The CDR3, as DNA: TGTGCCAGCAGCGAAGCGACAGGGGGCGTAGGAAACACCATATATTTT.

This clone was seen once. The V and J genes are TRBV5-1 and TRBJ2-3; D gene unclear. CDR3 length: 19 amino acids. Trimming removed 4 bases at V and 0 bases at J, with 24 bases between. In germline, CDR1 is SGHRS, CDR2 YFSETQ. The CDR3 bases are TGCGCCAGCAGCCTAAGGGCACGGGTAGCAGGTACTAGCACAGATACGCAGTATTTT. Translating it yields CASSLRARVAGTSTDTQYF.

This clone was found once. The chain couples TRBV7-9 to TRBJ2-1; either TRBD1 or TRBD2 may supply D (5 bases each). Trimming took 3 bases from V and 5 from J, leaving 14 bases between them. CDR1 and CDR2 from the germline V gene are SEHNR and FQNEAQ (reference sequence). The CDR3 consists of 15 residues. The CDR3 spells CASSFPGALNNEQFF. CDR3 bases: TGTGCCAGCAGCTTCCCCGGGGCCCTAAACAATGAGCAGTTCTTC. Looking up the rest from reference TRBV7-9 and TRBJ2-1 gives the full variable domain: DTGVSQNPRHKITKRGQNVTFRCDPISEHNRLYWYRQTLGQGPEFLTYFQNEAQLEKSRLLSDRFSAERPKGSFSTLEIQRTEQGDSAMYLCASSFPGALNNEQFFGPGTRLTVL.

The chain couples TRBV7-9 to TRBJ2-2; TRBD2 is a possible D gene (6 bases). V lost 0 bases and J 4 bases, leaving 6 bases between the germline ends. The CDR3 spans 14 residues. Germline V gene lookup returns CDR1 SEHNR and CDR2 FQNEAQ (reference sequence). The DNA for the CDR3 is TGTGCCAGCAGCTTAGCGGGGGGCACCGGGGAGCTGTTTTTT. This encodes CASSLAGGTGELFF. Drawing the rest from reference TRBV7-9 and TRBJ2-2, the complete variable domain is DTGVSQNPRHKITKRGQNVTFRCDPISEHNRLYWYRQTLGQGPEFLTYFQNEAQLEKSRLLSDRFSAERPKGSFSTLEIQRTEQGDSAMYLCASSLAGGTGELFFGEGSRLTVL.

The chain employs TRBV6-5 and TRBJ1-1; D uncertain. Germline V gene sequence: CDR1 MNHEY, CDR2 SVGAGI. Trimming took off 4 bases at V and 0 bases at J, with 9 bases between the two ends. The CDR3 sequence is 14 residues long. The CDR3 here is CASSWTDMNTEAFF. In nucleotides, the CDR3 is TGTGCCAGCAGTTGGACGGATATGAACACTGAAGCTTTCTTT.

This clone appeared a single time. The chain uses TRBV27 and TRBJ1-2; no clear D gene. This CDR3 has 15 amino acids. V dropped 6 bases and J dropped 4 bases, with 18 bases sitting between them. Germline CDR1 and CDR2: MNHEY and SMNVEV (reference sequence). CDR3 region: CASRTFPSLGYGYTF. The CDR3 DNA follows: TGTGCCAGCAGAACATTCCCGTCCCTCGGCTATGGCTACACCTTC.

This chain connects TRBV11-2 to TRBJ2-1; D unclear. Trimming pared 2 bases from V and 5 bases from J, leaving 10 bases between. The CDR3 has 14 amino acids. The V gene's germline CDR1 is SGHAT and CDR2 FQNNGV. The CDR3 reads CASSLMGQNNEQFF. DNA of the CDR3: TGTGCCAGCAGCTTAATGGGCCAAAACAATGAGCAGTTCTTC.

V usage is TRBV4-1 and J usage is TRBJ1-1; no reliable D call. The CDR3 is made up of 16 amino acids. CDR1 and CDR2 from the germline V gene are MGHRA and YSYEKL. V lost 1 base to trimming and J lost 10 bases, with 22 bases between them. In nucleotides, the CDR3 is TGCGCCAGCAGCCAAGGAGTGATTGAATTTGGTTTCCGAGCTTTCTTT. The encoded protein is CASSQGVIEFGFRAFF.

The chain couples TRBV28 to TRBJ2-2; 14 positions match TRBD2. Trimming at V came to 4 bases and at J to 5 bases, leaving 3 bases not matched to a gene. The CDR3 runs to 16 residues. Germline CDR1 MDHEN, CDR2 SYDVKM. The CDR3 sequence: CASSSGLAGGTGELFF. The CDR3 DNA sequence: TGTGCCAGCAGTTCAGGACTAGCGGGGGGAACCGGGGAGCTGTTTTTT.

This chain joins TRBV11-2 and TRBJ2-7; TRBD2 might be the D (6 bases). The CDR3 sequence is 14 residues long. The germline V gene encodes CDR1 SGHAT and CDR2 FQNNGV. V dropped 5 bases and J dropped 1 base, with 12 bases sitting between them. The DNA of the CDR3 is TGTGCCAGCAGCCCATGGGGACTGTCCTACGAGCAGTACTTC. Its protein product is CASSPWGLSYEQYF.

This chain links TRBV6-6 with TRBJ1-1; D is ambiguous. Per the germline V gene, CDR1 is MNHNY and CDR2 is SVGAGI (reference sequence). V dropped 2 bases and J dropped 7 bases, with 14 bases sitting between them. The CDR3 extends over 14 amino acids. The CDR3 sequence: CASSYDHTLIEAFF. The CDR3 DNA is TGTGCCAGCAGTTACGACCACACCCTTATTGAAGCTTTCTTT.

V is TRBV18 and J is TRBJ1-2; TRBD1 agrees at 9 bases. The length of the CDR3 is 13 residues. After removal of 3 bases from V and 5 bases from J, the junction contained 1 base not matched to a gene. Germline CDR1 is KGHSH and CDR2 is LQKENI. The CDR3 region has the DNA TGTGCCAGCTCACCGGACAGGGGTTATGGCTACACCTTC. Encoded protein: CASSPDRGYGYTF.

The J gene is TRBJ2-5, the V gene TRBV14; TRBD1 matches at 9 bases. The better agreement between TRBJ2-7 and the DNA end casts doubt on the J call. CDR3 length equals 17 residues. Looked up from germline, CDR1 is SGHDN and CDR2 is FVKESK. The CDR3 sequence is CASSHLLRTGEKNEQYF. As DNA, the CDR3 is TGTGCCAGCAGCCATCTACTACGGACAGGGGAGAAGAACGAGCAGTACTTC.

The genes are TRBV5-1 and TRBJ2-7; 8 bases fit TRBD1. The CDR3 is 14 amino acids. Germline values: CDR1 SGHRS, CDR2 YFSETQ. Trimming removed 1 base from V and 5 bases from J; junction bases left unmatched: 5. The CDR3: CASSLPGQGNEQYF. In DNA, the CDR3 is TGCGCCAGCAGCTTGCCAGGACAGGGCAACGAGCAGTACTTC.

The rearrangement links TRBV4-1 to TRBJ1-1, with 12 bases aligning to TRBD1. This CDR3 contains 17 residues. The ends lost 3 bases at V and 1 base at J; junction bases unmatched: 6. The germline V gene encodes CDR1 MGHRA and CDR2 YSYEKL. CDR3 loop: CASSQPGQGAQNTEAFF. The CDR3 bases are TGCGCCAGCAGCCAGCCGGGACAGGGGGCTCAGAACACTGAAGCTTTCTTT.

This chain uses TRBV29-1 with TRBJ2-1; 9 positions agree with TRBD2. The CDR3 length is 13 residues. Per the germline V gene, CDR1 is SQVTM and CDR2 is ANQGSEA. Trimming removed 4 bases from V and 9 bases from J; junction bases left unmatched: 7. CDR3 loop: CSVGGGGRGEQFF. CDR3 sequence (DNA): TGCAGCGTTGGCGGGGGGGGGCGAGGTGAGCAGTTCTTC.